Listed here are 7 T cell receptor beta chains from one sample, sequenced in a study of T cell responses to AZD1222 COVID-19 vaccine. TCRdb keeps only in-frame clones here, not all; method: immunoSEQ multiplex PCR. Among tens of thousands of clones listed, around 82% were seen once. Sequencing was performed on peripheral blood, taken on day 0 of AZD1222 vaccination. These receptors were taken from an adult in good health.

In regard to this clone: Other DNA sequences in this sample translate to the same CDR3. V and J are TRBV2 and TRBJ2-7; a possible D gene is TRBD1 (6 bases). Trimming cost V 1 base and J 4 bases, with 8 bases left between them. The CDR3 covers 13 residues. The germline V gene encodes CDR1 SNHLY and CDR2 FYNNEI. In nucleotides, the CDR3 is TGTGCCAGCAGTGAAGGGACAGCTTACGAGCAGTACTTC. Its translation is CASSEGTAYEQYF.

This sequence joins TRBV19 and TRBJ1-2; 8 bases align to TRBD1. With 5 bases clipped from V and 12 bases from J, the junction kept 14 bases outside the gene matches. Per the germline V gene, CDR1 is LNHDA and CDR2 is SQIVND (reference sequence). There are 14 residues in the CDR3. CDR3 protein: CASSDDRGYPSHTF. CDR3 DNA sequence: TGTGCCAGTAGTGACGACAGGGGCTACCCAAGCCACACCTTC.

The chain uses TRBV9 and TRBJ2-3; no clear D gene. Germline CDR1 SGDLS, CDR2 YYNGEE. This CDR3 contains 11 residues. CDR3 amino acids: CASGGTDTQYF. In DNA form, the CDR3 reads TGTGCGAGTGGGGGCACAGATACGCAGTATTTT.

The chain recombines TRBV18 with TRBJ2-1, with D uncertain. The CDR3 spans 15 residues. Trimming left V 0 bases short and J 1 base short, with 7 bases between. From germline, CDR1 is KGHSH and CDR2 LQKENI. Written as DNA, the CDR3 is TGTGCCAGCTCACCACCTAACCTTTCCTACAATGAGCAGTTCTTC. This codes for CASSPPNLSYNEQFF.

By share, this clone ranks as large. The J gene is TRBJ2-1, the V gene TRBV2; 11 bases line up with TRBD1. Germline V lookup: CDR1 SNHLY, CDR2 FYNNEI. Trimming took 6 bases from V and 5 from J; bases not matched to a gene: 12. This CDR3 has 17 residues. The CDR3 region is CASSPLWTGGHHNEQFF. DNA for the CDR3: TGTGCCAGCAGCCCCCTATGGACAGGGGGCCACCACAATGAGCAGTTCTTC.

The chain couples TRBV6-5 to TRBJ2-3, with TRBD1 identical over 9 bases. The CDR3 spans 15 residues. V lost 3 bases to trimming and J lost 4 bases; unmatched junction nucleotides: 5. Germline CDR1 MNHEY, CDR2 SVGAGI. The CDR3 loop reads CASSYTGGGADTQYF. For the CDR3, the DNA is TGTGCCAGCAGTTATACAGGGGGCGGAGCAGATACGCAGTATTTT.

The V call is TRBV7-2, the J call TRBJ2-5; 7 bases match TRBD1. The germline CDR1 and CDR2 sequences are SGHTA and FQGNSA. V lost 5 bases, J lost 4 bases, and 4 bases stayed unmatched. There are 13 residues in the CDR3. CDR3 DNA sequence: TGTGCCAGCAGCAGACAGGGCTCAGAGACCCAGTACTTC. Encoded protein: CASSRQGSETQYF.